This TCR beta chain is from a study of blood T cell repertoires in COVID-19. Study as a whole: COVID-19 samples from acute and convalescent phases originated in the United States, Italy and Spain. The cDNA or gDNA used as material had been derived from T cells, B-cell-depleted T cells, or PBMCs.

CDR1 LNHDA and CDR2 SQIVND come from the germline V gene (reference sequence). Losses at the gene ends were 3 bases for V and 1 base for J; bases not matched to a gene: 13. The CDR3 covers 18 residues. Either two negative PCRs, clearance, or symptom resolution qualified Cohort 3 donors as recovered. TCRdb's table, derived via immunoSEQ multiplex PCR, lists solely in-frame clones and lacks some. The sample lists hundreds of thousands of clones, roughly four fifths occurring once. The chain links TRBV19 to TRBJ2-7; TRBD2 agrees at 9 bases. The source material was PBMCs or T cells enriched from blood (not recorded which). The TCR comes from a woman aged 60-75 years who had recovered from COVID-19. The CDR3 sequence: CASSMKVIAGDRSYEQYF. CDR3 DNA sequence: TGTGCCAGTAGTATGAAGGTAATAGCGGGGGACCGATCCTACGAGCAGTACTTC.